This is a list of T cell receptor beta chains from one sample in a study of blood T cell repertoires in COVID-19. Clones were sequenced by immunoSEQ multiplex PCR, and TCRdb holds only the in-frame ones, with some missing. The profile covers 50,000 to 65,000 clones, with 72% appearing a single time and about 5% taken by the ten largest. The sample consisted of peripheral blood. These receptors were obtained from a woman in her 70s with COVID-19, enrolled during active disease. Each CDR3 is given without its conserved first and last residue.

TRBJ1-5	TRBV7-2	ASSRQSNQPQH
TRBJ2-5	TRBV7-9	ASSFQSQETQY
TRBJ2-6	TRBV5-6	ASSRSSGANVLT
TRBJ2-1	TRBV5-1	ASSLTSGLRGEQF
TRBJ1-1	TRBV6-4	ASSSDRGTEAF
TRBJ2-1	TRBV11-2	ASSSIRAYNEQF
TRBJ1-1	TRBV4-1	ASSQGELTEAF
TRBJ1-2	TRBV5-6	ASSLARSGYGYT
TRBJ2-7	TRBV5-4	ASSLVGGDSYEQY
TRBJ2-5	TRBV5-6	ASSLALTGGSETQY
TRBJ2-1	TRBV3-1/TRBV3-2	ASSQGGAGAYEQF
TRBJ2-3	TRBV19	ASSSGRGTDTQY
TRBJ2-7	TRBV11-2	ASSHPGLGSYEQY
TRBJ1-5	TRBV6-5	ASSKTDQPQH
TRBJ1-1	TRBV4-2	ASSQEQGISTEAF
TRBJ2-4	TRBV3-1/TRBV3-2	ASSRGQMGAKNIQY
TRBJ2-1	TRBV7-2	ASSPRGAGGRNEQF
TRBJ2-1	TRBV19	ASTAGTSGSHSYNEQF
TRBJ2-1	TRBV11-2	ASSHRDSYNEQF
TRBJ2-5	TRBV19	ASSTGGQGARETQY
TRBJ2-1	TRBV7-9	ASTGGGRGDYNEQF
TRBJ2-3	TRBV5-1	ASSLRTGSTDTQY
TRBJ1-2	TRBV7-2	ASSLDRGNYGYT
TRBJ1-1	TRBV7-9	ASSLAVRRLDTEAF
TRBJ1-2	TRBV7-9	ASVRGGGGYT
TRBJ1-2	TRBV13	ASSLLDRGGYT
TRBJ1-3	TRBV7-2	ASSLDRGDTIY
TRBJ2-6	TRBV27	ASSETFTGNPWANVLT
TRBJ1-2	TRBV6-1	ASSESLVRGVPYGYT
TRBJ2-5	TRBV9	ASSPRQGPPETQY
TRBJ1-1	TRBV7-9	ASSLGRATEAF
TRBJ2-3	TRBV5-1	ASSSSTDTQY
TRBJ2-7	TRBV19	ASSISRGEQY
TRBJ1-2	TRBV3-1/TRBV3-2	ASSQDLGGSGGYT
TRBJ1-6	TRBV12-3/TRBV12-4	ASMDRLNSPLH
TRBJ1-1	TRBV18	ASSPDRGRNTEAF
TRBJ1-6	TRBV19	ASSIGTGLISLH
TRBJ2-5	TRBV7-6	ASSLANRVTGTQY
TRBJ1-1	TRBV3-1/TRBV3-2	ASSQARVTEAF
TRBJ2-3	TRBV7-3	ASSRSGGSTDTQY
TRBJ2-1	TRBV4-3	ASSRRLAGGNEQF
TRBJ1-4	TRBV4-3	ASSPGQGGTNEKLF